This note documents a single TCR beta chain sequence. The record originates from a study of memory CD4+ T cells and cytomegalovirus serostatus. Study as a whole: Healthy Belgian adult donors included about nine CMV-positive and some 24 CMV-negative people.

The sort gate was single viable CD3+CD4+CD8-CD45RO+ cells for memory CD4+ T cells. Per the original methods: After removing out-of-frame reads, 2 million to 2.5 million distinct TCRbeta sequences remained. TCRdb's table, derived via immunoSEQ multiplex PCR, lists solely in-frame clones and lacks some. The DNA gave D and trimming, while V, J and clone size come from that table. The data show over 40,000 clones, about 79% seen once. Germline values: CDR1 MNHNS, CDR2 SASEGT. Trimming removed 2 bases at V and 7 bases at J, with 20 bases between. CDR3 length equals 16 residues. The sample comprised memory CD4+ T cells from blood. This sequence joins TRBV6-1 and TRBJ1-2; tentative D call: TRBD1 (5 bases). The clonotype comes from an adult in good health and CMV-seronegative. In nucleotides, the CDR3 is TGTGCCAGCAGTGAAACGGGCAGGGCTGACCAAGTTGGCTACACCTTC. Amino acids: CASSETGRADQVGYTF.